Shown below are 26 T cell receptor beta chains from a single sample sequenced in a study of CD8+ T cells in alopecia areata. The treatment: oral pan-JAK inhibitor, 5-10 mg twice daily. cDNA serving as the sequencing template came from extracted, reverse transcribed RNA. Sequenced by immunoSEQ multiplex PCR; TCRdb stores in-frame clones only, minus some. The data contain 200,000 to 250,000 clones, around 57% of them singletons. The source material was CD4+ T cells sorted from blood, sampled at week 4, from a patient treated with tofacitinib. The source is a human donor with alopecia areata.

This chain connects TRBV20-1 to TRBJ2-5, with D uncertain. From germline, CDR1 is DFQATT and CDR2 SNEGSKA (reference sequence). This CDR3 contains 11 residues. V gave up 5 bases and J gave up 4 bases, with 8 bases separating them. Here the CDR3 DNA reads TGCAGTGCTGTATCTGGAGAGACCCAGTACTTC. Translation gives CSAVSGETQYF.

In its sample, this clone ranks as medium-sized. CDR3: CASSEGVNQPQHF. Here the CDR3 DNA reads TGTGCCAGCAGTGAAGGCGTTAATCAGCCCCAGCATTTT. V gene TRBV2 combines with J gene TRBJ1-5; the D is unclear. V gave up 1 base and J gave up 4 bases, with 5 bases separating them. The germline gives CDR1 SNHLY, CDR2 FYNNEI. The CDR3 sequence is 13 residues long.

The rearrangement links TRBV29-1 to TRBJ1-2, with TRBD1 as a possible D gene (5 bases). Looked up from germline, CDR1 is SQVTM and CDR2 is ANQGSEA. This CDR3 spans 14 amino acids. Trimming removed 0 bases from V and 5 bases from J, with 13 bases in between. In DNA, the CDR3 is TGCAGCGTTGAAGAAATAGGGGAAGGGTATGGCTACACCTTC. It translates to CSVEEIGEGYGYTF.

V and J are TRBV29-1 and TRBJ1-1, with 7 bases matching TRBD1. Per the germline V gene, CDR1 is SQVTM and CDR2 is ANQGSEA. The CDR3 totals 14 residues. V gave up 2 bases and J gave up 5 bases; unmatched junction bases: 8. CDR3 amino acids: CSVELTGRWTEAFF. The CDR3 DNA follows: TGCAGCGTTGAACTGACAGGGCGGTGGACTGAAGCTTTCTTT.

The chain couples TRBV29-1 to TRBJ1-1; a weak D match, TRBD1 (5 bases). The CDR3 totals 13 residues. CDR1 is SQVTM, CDR2 ANQGSEA, per germline. Trimming cost V 8 bases and J 5 bases, with 18 bases left between them. The CDR3 bases are TGCAGCTCCAGGGAGTCGGTATGGACTGAAGCTTTCTTT. Translating it yields CSSRESVWTEAFF.

The chain is built from TRBV29-1 and TRBJ1-2; D is undetermined. V was clipped by 4 bases and J by 0 bases, with 3 bases between them. The CDR3 extends over 11 amino acids. Germline V CDR1 and CDR2: SQVTM, ANQGSEA. The CDR3 region is CSVGTNYGYTF. Written as DNA, the CDR3 is TGCAGCGTTGGGACTAACTATGGCTACACCTTC.

V usage is TRBV7-8 and J usage is TRBJ2-3; maybe TRBD2 (6 bases). The germline V gene has CDR1 SGHVS and CDR2 FQNEAQ. This CDR3 region has 15 residues. Trimming cost V 5 bases and J 1 base, with 13 bases left between them. CDR3 coding DNA: TGTGCCAGCAGCCCGCGGGGCTTGGGCACAGATACGCAGTATTTT. Translation gives CASSPRGLGTDTQYF.

J is TRBJ2-7 and V is TRBV30; TRBD2 agrees at 7 bases. The CDR3 has 14 residues. The trim removed 5 bases at V and 2 bases at J, leaving 9 bases unmatched. CDR1 and CDR2 (germline): GTSNPN, SVGIG (reference sequence). CDR3 nucleotides: TGTGCCTGGGACTCCGGGAGGAGGGCCTACGAGCAGTACTTC. This gives the protein CAWDSGRRAYEQYF.

The V call is TRBV5-1, the J call TRBJ2-3; a possible D gene is TRBD1 (6 bases). Trimming cost V 1 base and J 4 bases, with 10 bases left between them. In germline, CDR1 is SGHRS, CDR2 YFSETQ. CDR3 length: 14 residues. CDR3 region: CASSLFRGSDTQYF. Written as DNA, the CDR3 is TGCGCCAGCAGCTTGTTCAGGGGTTCAGATACGCAGTATTTT. Full variable domain (missing parts from reference TRBV5-1 and TRBJ2-3): KAGVTQTPRYLIKTRGQQVTLSCSPISGHRSVSWYQQTPGQGLQFLFEYFSETQRNKGNFPGRFSGRQFSNSRSEMNVSTLELGDSALYLCASSLFRGSDTQYFGPGTRLTVL.

The rearrangement joins TRBV7-9 to TRBJ1-2; D remains ambiguous. Germline lookup yields CDR1 SEHNR and CDR2 FQNEAQ (reference sequence). The CDR3 is 15 residues long. Deletions cut 6 bases from V and 8 bases from J, with 22 bases between. The CDR3 sequence is CASSTSRPFDDGYTF. CDR3 coding DNA: TGTGCCAGCAGTACATCACGACCTTTCGATGACGGCTACACCTTC.

The chain is built from TRBV7-7 and TRBJ2-5; 8 bases match TRBD2. Trimming took 8 bases from V and 0 from J; bases not matched to a gene: 2. The CDR3 covers 13 residues. The germline CDR1 and CDR2 sequences are SSHAT and FNYEAQ (reference sequence). The CDR3 protein is CASSGGYQETQYF. As DNA, the CDR3 is TGTGCCAGCTCGGGGGGGTACCAAGAGACCCAGTACTTC.

The chain couples TRBV29-1 to TRBJ1-2; 10 bases fit TRBD1. The CDR3 length is 15 residues. V lost 4 bases, J lost 2 bases, and 7 bases stayed unmatched. The germline V gene encodes CDR1 SQVTM and CDR2 ANQGSEA. The CDR3: CSVGTGQGINYGYTF. In nucleotides, the CDR3 is TGCAGCGTTGGCACGGGACAGGGGATAAACTATGGCTACACCTTC.

J is TRBJ2-2 and V is TRBV9; 7 bases are a match to TRBD1. The V and J ends lost 4 bases and 6 bases, in that order; junction bases with no gene match: 6. This CDR3 has 14 amino acids. Germline-derived CDR1 and CDR2 are SGDLS and YYNGEE. CDR3 loop: CASSTRQGAGELFF. Written as DNA, the CDR3 is TGTGCCAGCAGCACCCGACAGGGCGCCGGGGAGCTGTTTTTT.

In its sample, this clone was seen a few times. The same CDR3 also results from other DNA sequences found in this sample. The CDR3 DNA is TGTGCCTGGAGTGTCCCCGGACGAGAAAAACTGTTTTTT. Protein product: CAWSVPGREKLFF. The chain uses TRBV30 and TRBJ1-4; D call uncertain. This CDR3 comprises 13 residues. CDR1 is GTSNPN, CDR2 SVGIG, per germline (reference sequence). Trimming removed 0 bases at V and 8 bases at J, with 10 bases between.

The chain links TRBV7-3 to TRBJ2-3, with D hard to call. In germline, CDR1 is SGHTA, CDR2 FQGTGA. The V end was cut by 5 bases, the J end by 2 bases, with 14 bases between. The CDR3 consists of 15 residues. For the CDR3, the DNA is TGTGCCAGCAGCCTACTCCCGGGTAACACAGATACGCAGTATTTT. Its protein product is CASSLLPGNTDTQYF.

The rearrangement uses TRBV30 and TRBJ2-4, with 7 bases identical to TRBD2. Trimming cost V 3 bases and J 10 bases; bases outside gene matches: 6. This CDR3 spans 12 amino acids. Germline values: CDR1 GTSNPN, CDR2 SVGIG (reference sequence). The CDR3 loop is CAWRPPGGIQYF. In nucleotides, the CDR3 is TGTGCCTGGAGACCCCCCGGGGGGATTCAGTACTTC.

The rearrangement links TRBV4-2 to TRBJ2-7, with D possibly TRBD1 on 6 matching bases. The germline V gene has CDR1 LGHNA and CDR2 YNFKEQ. The CDR3 runs to 13 residues. The V end was cut by 0 bases, the J end by 5 bases, with 8 bases between. CDR3 loop: CASSQDRGDEQYF. Here the CDR3 DNA reads TGTGCCAGCAGCCAAGACAGGGGCGACGAGCAGTACTTC.

The chain recombines TRBV7-2 with TRBJ1-1; tentative D call: TRBD1 (5 bases). V gave up 1 base and J gave up 4 bases, with 10 bases separating them. This CDR3 has 14 residues. In germline, CDR1 is SGHTA, CDR2 FQGNSA. The CDR3 coding sequence is TGTGCCAGCAGCTTAGGTCCAGGGCGCACTGAAGCTTTCTTT. It translates to CASSLGPGRTEAFF. Supplemented by reference TRBV7-2 and TRBJ1-1, the full variable domain reads GAGVSQSPSNKVTEKGKDVELRCDPISGHTALYWYRQSLGQGLEFLIYFQGNSAPDKSGLPSDRFSAERTGGSVSTLTIQRTQQEDSAVYLCASSLGPGRTEAFFGQGTRLTVV.

The CDR3 loop is CASSQAGLWTEAFF. CDR3 DNA: TGCGCCAGCAGCCAAGCTGGGTTGTGGACTGAAGCTTTCTTT. The chain carries TRBV4-3 and TRBJ1-1; D not certain. In germline, CDR1 is LGHNA, CDR2 YSLEER. The ends were cut back, 1 base at V and 5 bases at J, with 11 bases in the middle. CDR3 length: 14 amino acids.

The chain uses TRBV30 and TRBJ1-1, with D unclear. This CDR3 is 14 amino acids long. Germline CDR1 reads GTSNPN; CDR2 reads SVGIG (reference sequence). V gave up 3 bases and J gave up 0 bases, with 11 bases separating them. This CDR3 is CAWRRNTVNTEAFF. In DNA form, the CDR3 reads TGTGCCTGGAGGCGCAACACAGTGAACACTGAAGCTTTCTTT.

V is TRBV5-4 and J is TRBJ1-2; D gene ambiguous. CDR3 size: 15 residues. Germline values: CDR1 SGHNT, CDR2 YYREEE (reference sequence). Trimming removed 2 bases from V and 4 bases from J, with 15 bases in between. CDR3 sequence reads: CASSLGGILSYGYTF. DNA of the CDR3: TGTGCCAGCAGCTTAGGAGGGATTCTATCCTATGGCTACACCTTC.

The chain couples TRBV27 to TRBJ2-7; D possibly corresponds to TRBD2 (7 bases). Trimming pared 2 bases from V and 2 bases from J, leaving 10 bases between. Germline V gene sequence: CDR1 MNHEY, CDR2 SMNVEV (reference sequence). This CDR3 is 14 amino acids long. CDR3 coding DNA: TGTGCCAGCAGTTTAGACGGGGGGCCCTACGAGCAGTACTTC. Its protein product is CASSLDGGPYEQYF.

The rearrangement joins TRBV5-1 to TRBJ2-7, with 7 bases lining up with TRBD1. This CDR3 has 13 residues. Germline V gene lookup returns CDR1 SGHRS and CDR2 YFSETQ. V shed 4 bases and J 6 bases; nucleotides not matched to a gene: 7. This CDR3 is CASSRETGSEQYF. CDR3 bases: TGCGCCAGCAGCAGGGAGACAGGGAGCGAGCAGTACTTC.

This chain connects TRBV7-3 to TRBJ1-6, with D possibly TRBD1 on 5 matching bases. Germline CDR1 reads SGHTA; CDR2 reads FQGTGA. The V end lost 1 base, the J end lost 0 bases, and 13 bases lay between the germline ends. The CDR3 contains 18 residues. CDR3 DNA sequence: TGTGCCAGCAGCTTAAAGGGGACGGTGAGCTCCTATAATTCACCCCTCCACTTT. Encoded protein: CASSLKGTVSSYNSPLHF.

The chain recombines TRBV5-1 with TRBJ2-7; D unclear. Trimming shortened V by 0 bases and J by 0 bases, and 10 bases separated the two germline ends. Germline CDR1 reads SGHRS; CDR2 reads YFSETQ. The CDR3 covers 15 residues. CDR3 coding DNA: TGCGCCAGCAGCTTGGGTGGCTCATTCTCCTACGAGCAGTACTTC. Amino acid sequence: CASSLGGSFSYEQYF.

V usage is TRBV29-1 and J usage is TRBJ1-2; 11 bases are a match to TRBD1. The junction had 6 bases not matched to a gene; V was cut back by 6 bases and J by 0 bases. In germline, CDR1 is SQVTM, CDR2 ANQGSEA. The CDR3 consists of 15 residues. The CDR3 bases are TGCAGCGTGCCGGGACAGGGGGACCCTAACTATGGCTACACCTTC. It translates to CSVPGQGDPNYGYTF. The full variable domain, with the rest looked up from reference TRBV29-1 and TRBJ1-2, is SAVISQKPSRDICQRGTSLTIQCQVDSQVTMMFWYRQQPGQSLTLIATANQGSEATYESGFVIDKFPISRPNLTFSTLTVSNMSPEDSSIYLCSVPGQGDPNYGYTFGSGTRLTVV.